This is a list of T cell receptor beta chains from one sample in a study of technical replicates of blood from several donors. Sequenced by immunoSEQ multiplex PCR; TCRdb stores in-frame clones only, minus some. The sample consists of 70,000 to 95,000 clones, 95% of them appearing once. The specimen sequenced was T cells isolated from PBMCs. Receptor source: a human donor in good health. CDR3s include the opening cysteine and the closing phenylalanine or tryptophan. A D gene is named only where the DNA matches it firmly. A row's size may be missing; if present it is once, few, many or a size class.

V gene: TRBV2
clone size: NA
J gene: TRBJ2-5
D gene: TRBD1
CDR3 DNA: TGTGCCAGCAGACCCGGACAGGGGAATAGGGAGACCCAGTACTTC
CDR3 protein: CASRPGQGNRETQYF

V gene: TRBV5-1
clone size: NA
J gene: TRBJ2-3
D gene: NA
CDR3 DNA: TGCGCCAGCAGCGTCGGGTCCCGCAGGGAAGATACGCAGTATTTT
CDR3 protein: CASSVGSRREDTQYF

V gene: TRBV9
clone size: NA
J gene: TRBJ2-1
D gene: NA
CDR3 DNA: TGTGCCAGCAGCGCCGGGAGTTACAATGAGCAGTTCTTC
CDR3 protein: CASSAGSYNEQFF

V gene: TRBV19
clone size: once
J gene: TRBJ1-1
D gene: NA
CDR3 DNA: TGTGCCAGTAGTATCTCCGGTTTCGGAGTGAACACTGAAGCTTTCTTT
CDR3 protein: CASSISGFGVNTEAFF

V gene: TRBV11-2
clone size: NA
J gene: TRBJ2-7
D gene: NA
CDR3 DNA: TGTGCCAGCAGCTTAGCACAGGGATACTACGAGCAGTACTTC
CDR3 protein: CASSLAQGYYEQYF

V gene: TRBV19
clone size: NA
J gene: TRBJ2-7
D gene: NA
CDR3 DNA: TGTGCCAGTAGTATAGAGGCAATCTCCTACGAGCAGTACTTC
CDR3 protein: CASSIEAISYEQYF

V gene: TRBV7-2
clone size: NA
J gene: TRBJ2-5
D gene: NA
CDR3 DNA: TGTGCCAGCAGCTCATTAGGGAGGGAGACCCAGTACTTC
CDR3 protein: CASSSLGRETQYF

V gene: TRBV7-8
clone size: NA
J gene: TRBJ2-1
D gene: TRBD2
CDR3 DNA: TGTGCCAGCAGCCTAACTAGCGGTTTCTACAATGAGCAGTTCTTC
CDR3 protein: CASSLTSGFYNEQFF

V gene: TRBV7-8
clone size: NA
J gene: TRBJ1-1
D gene: NA
CDR3 DNA: TGTGCCAGCAGCTTAGCAAGGACAGCGCAAACTGAAGCTTTCTTT
CDR3 protein: CASSLARTAQTEAFF

V gene: TRBV14
clone size: NA
J gene: TRBJ2-4
D gene: TRBD2
CDR3 DNA: TGTGCCAGCAGCCCGGGGACTAGCGTAAGAATTCAGTACTTC
CDR3 protein: CASSPGTSVRIQYF

V gene: TRBV7-9
clone size: NA
J gene: TRBJ1-4
D gene: NA
CDR3 DNA: TGTGCCAGCAGCTTAGGTAGCCTTCCCAATAATGAAAAACTGTTTTTT
CDR3 protein: CASSLGSLPNNEKLFF

V gene: TRBV6-5
clone size: NA
J gene: TRBJ2-3
D gene: TRBD2
CDR3 DNA: TGTGCCAGCAGTCGGACTAGAGCAGATACGCAGTATTTT
CDR3 protein: CASSRTRADTQYF

V gene: TRBV6-5
clone size: NA
J gene: TRBJ2-7
D gene: NA
CDR3 DNA: TGTGCCAGCAGTTACTCAACGGCCTACGAGCAGTACTTC
CDR3 protein: CASSYSTAYEQYF

V gene: TRBV2
clone size: NA
J gene: TRBJ2-5
D gene: NA
CDR3 DNA: TGTGCCAGCAGTGCCCGCAGTGAAGAGACCCAGTACTTC
CDR3 protein: CASSARSEETQYF

V gene: TRBV19
clone size: NA
J gene: TRBJ1-1
D gene: TRBD1
CDR3 DNA: TGTGCCAGTAGTACGGGGACCGGGACAGGGATCCCTGAAGCTTTCTTT
CDR3 protein: CASSTGTGTGIPEAFF

V gene: TRBV7-9
clone size: NA
J gene: TRBJ1-4
D gene: TRBD1
CDR3 DNA: TGTGCCAGCAGCACTACGCCGGGACAGGGGGTCCGTGAAAAACTGTTTTTT
CDR3 protein: CASSTTPGQGVREKLFF

V gene: TRBV10-2
clone size: NA
J gene: TRBJ1-2
D gene: NA
CDR3 DNA: TGCGCCAGCAGTGACCCCGGGGAACGTGGGGGGGGATCTAACTATGGCTACACCTTC
CDR3 protein: CASSDPGERGGGSNYGYTF

V gene: TRBV18
clone size: NA
J gene: TRBJ2-5
D gene: TRBD2
CDR3 DNA: TGTGCCAGCTCGTCCGGGAGGGGTATAGAGACCCAGTACTTC
CDR3 protein: CASSSGRGIETQYF

V gene: TRBV5-1
clone size: NA
J gene: TRBJ2-5
D gene: NA
CDR3 DNA: TGCGCCAGCAGCTTGGGTTCGGGTCGGAGGGAGACCCAGTACTTC
CDR3 protein: CASSLGSGRRETQYF

V gene: TRBV7-9
clone size: NA
J gene: TRBJ2-5
D gene: NA
CDR3 DNA: TGTGCCAGCAGCTTTTCTAGTGCCGAAGAGACCCAGTACTTC
CDR3 protein: CASSFSSAEETQYF

V gene: TRBV10-1
clone size: NA
J gene: TRBJ1-1
D gene: NA
CDR3 DNA: TGCGCCAGCAGTGGATCAGGGGACACTGAAGCTTTCTTT
CDR3 protein: CASSGSGDTEAFF

V gene: TRBV7-9
clone size: NA
J gene: TRBJ2-6
D gene: NA
CDR3 DNA: TGTGCCAGCAGCTTCGGTGGGGCCAACGTCCTGACTTTC
CDR3 protein: CASSFGGANVLTF

V gene: TRBV2
clone size: NA
J gene: TRBJ1-4
D gene: NA
CDR3 DNA: TGTGCCAGCAGTGAAGCGGCACAGGTCGGTGAAAAACTGTTTTTT
CDR3 protein: CASSEAAQVGEKLFF

V gene: TRBV4-1
clone size: NA
J gene: TRBJ2-1
D gene: TRBD2
CDR3 DNA: TGCGCCAGCAGCCCTGTAGCGGGAAACAATGAGCAGTTCTTC
CDR3 protein: CASSPVAGNNEQFF

V gene: TRBV9
clone size: NA
J gene: TRBJ1-5
D gene: TRBD1
CDR3 DNA: TGTGCCAGCAGCCCTGGACAGGTAATGCATCAGCCCCAGCATTTT
CDR3 protein: CASSPGQVMHQPQHF

V gene: TRBV6-5
clone size: NA
J gene: TRBJ1-2
D gene: NA
CDR3 DNA: TGTGCCAGCAGTTACTCAATAGGGGCCGTAGGTGGCTACACCTTC
CDR3 protein: CASSYSIGAVGGYTF

V gene: TRBV19
clone size: NA
J gene: TRBJ1-4
D gene: NA
CDR3 DNA: TGTGCCAGTAGTAAGAAGACAGAAGCTAATGAAAAACTGTTTTTT
CDR3 protein: CASSKKTEANEKLFF

V gene: TRBV2
clone size: NA
J gene: TRBJ2-1
D gene: TRBD2
CDR3 DNA: TGTGCCAGCTCAACTGGCGGGGGACCCTACAATGAGCAGTTCTTC
CDR3 protein: CASSTGGGPYNEQFF

V gene: TRBV6-1
clone size: NA
J gene: TRBJ2-1
D gene: TRBD2
CDR3 DNA: TGTGCCAGCAGTGAAAATAGCGGGGGTGGATACAATGAGCAGTTCTTC
CDR3 protein: CASSENSGGGYNEQFF

V gene: TRBV27
clone size: once
J gene: TRBJ2-1
D gene: TRBD1
CDR3 DNA: TGTGCCAGCAGGAGACAGGGGGCTCATTACAATGAGCAGTTCTTC
CDR3 protein: CASRRQGAHYNEQFF

V gene: TRBV6-1
clone size: NA
J gene: TRBJ1-4
D gene: TRBD1
CDR3 DNA: TGTGCCAGCAGTGCCAGGGGACAGGGGGCTCGAGGTGGTGAAAAACTGTTTTTT
CDR3 protein: CASSARGQGARGGEKLFF

V gene: TRBV7-9
clone size: NA
J gene: TRBJ1-6
D gene: NA
CDR3 DNA: TGTGCCAGCAGCTTAAATCCACAAACACCCCTCCACTTT
CDR3 protein: CASSLNPQTPLHF

V gene: TRBV30
clone size: once
J gene: TRBJ2-5
D gene: NA
CDR3 DNA: TGTGCCTGGAGTGGGACTCGTCAAGAGACCCAGTACTTC
CDR3 protein: CAWSGTRQETQYF

V gene: TRBV6-1
clone size: NA
J gene: TRBJ2-4
D gene: TRBD1
CDR3 DNA: TGTGCCGGGGGACAGGGCGGCAACATTCAGTACTTC
CDR3 protein: CAGGQGGNIQYF

V gene: TRBV29-1
clone size: NA
J gene: TRBJ2-7
D gene: NA
CDR3 DNA: TGCAGCGTTGTCTTCTACGAGCAGTACTTC
CDR3 protein: CSVVFYEQYF

V gene: TRBV5-8
clone size: NA
J gene: TRBJ1-4
D gene: TRBD1
CDR3 DNA: TGTGCCAGCAGCTTCGCCGGGACAGGGAATGAAAAACTGTTTTTT
CDR3 protein: CASSFAGTGNEKLFF

V gene: TRBV6-5
clone size: NA
J gene: TRBJ2-7
D gene: NA
CDR3 DNA: TGTGCCAGCAGTTCCACGGTCGGCGAGCAGTACTTC
CDR3 protein: CASSSTVGEQYF

V gene: TRBV29-1
clone size: once
J gene: TRBJ2-7
D gene: NA
CDR3 DNA: TGCAGCGTTGTTAAGGCAGGTTTCGACGAGCAGTACTTC
CDR3 protein: CSVVKAGFDEQYF

V gene: TRBV2
clone size: NA
J gene: TRBJ1-2
D gene: TRBD1
CDR3 DNA: TGTGCCAGCAGTGTATTGGCCAAACCAGGGGGCAACTATGGCTACACCTTC
CDR3 protein: CASSVLAKPGGNYGYTF

V gene: TRBV30
clone size: NA
J gene: TRBJ2-1
D gene: TRBD2
CDR3 DNA: TGTGCCTGGAGTCAGGGACTAGCCCATGAGCAGTTCTTC
CDR3 protein: CAWSQGLAHEQFF

V gene: TRBV15
clone size: NA
J gene: TRBJ2-5
D gene: NA
CDR3 DNA: TGTGCCACCAGCAGAGATTGGATAGCCCCGGCCGGAGAGACCCAGTACTTC
CDR3 protein: CATSRDWIAPAGETQYF

V gene: TRBV4-1
clone size: NA
J gene: TRBJ2-7
D gene: NA
CDR3 DNA: TGCGCCAGCAGCCAAGATCGTCAGAGGGACTCCTACGAGCAGTACTTC
CDR3 protein: CASSQDRQRDSYEQYF

V gene: TRBV7-9
clone size: NA
J gene: TRBJ1-5
D gene: NA
CDR3 DNA: TGTGCCAGCAGCAAAAACAGGGAAAATCAGCCCCAGCATTTT
CDR3 protein: CASSKNRENQPQHF

V gene: TRBV6-5
clone size: once
J gene: TRBJ2-1
D gene: NA
CDR3 DNA: TGTGCCAGCAGTTACCGTAACGGGTACAATGAGCAGTTCTTC
CDR3 protein: CASSYRNGYNEQFF

V gene: TRBV7-9
clone size: once
J gene: TRBJ2-7
D gene: NA
CDR3 DNA: TGTGCCAGCAGTTCATGGCCCTACGAGCAGTACTTC
CDR3 protein: CASSSWPYEQYF

V gene: TRBV27
clone size: NA
J gene: TRBJ2-2
D gene: TRBD2
CDR3 DNA: TGTGCCAGCAGTTTATCGATTCTAGCGGGAGGGCCGTACACCGGGGAGCTGTTTTTT
CDR3 protein: CASSLSILAGGPYTGELFF

V gene: TRBV5-4
clone size: NA
J gene: TRBJ1-6
D gene: NA
CDR3 DNA: TGTGCCAGCAGCGTGGCGGCGGGCAGGGGATCTTCACCCCTCCACTTT
CDR3 protein: CASSVAAGRGSSPLHF

V gene: TRBV19
clone size: NA
J gene: TRBJ2-7
D gene: NA
CDR3 DNA: TGTGCCAGTAGTATGGGAGGGGGGATCACCTACGAGCAGTACTTC
CDR3 protein: CASSMGGGITYEQYF

V gene: TRBV9
clone size: NA
J gene: TRBJ1-6
D gene: NA
CDR3 DNA: TGTGCCAGCAGCGTAGAGGGGAAGGGCGGTTCACCCCTCCACTTT
CDR3 protein: CASSVEGKGGSPLHF

V gene: TRBV11-2
clone size: NA
J gene: TRBJ2-7
D gene: NA
CDR3 DNA: TGTGCCAGCAGCTTAGACGGCGGAAGCTCCTACGAGCAGTACTTC
CDR3 protein: CASSLDGGSSYEQYF

V gene: TRBV5-1
clone size: NA
J gene: TRBJ2-1
D gene: TRBD2
CDR3 DNA: TGCGCCAGCAGCGGGAGCGGGGGGGCCGGCAATGAGCAGTTCTTC
CDR3 protein: CASSGSGGAGNEQFF

V gene: TRBV7-3
clone size: NA
J gene: TRBJ1-6
D gene: NA
CDR3 DNA: TGTGCCAGCAGCTTAGAAGGCCAGCGTTCACCCCTCCACTTT
CDR3 protein: CASSLEGQRSPLHF

V gene: TRBV2
clone size: NA
J gene: TRBJ2-3
D gene: NA
CDR3 DNA: TGTGCCAGCAGTTCAGTGGGGGGTAGCACAGATACGCAGTATTTT
CDR3 protein: CASSSVGGSTDTQYF

V gene: TRBV5-6
clone size: few
J gene: TRBJ2-4
D gene: NA
CDR3 DNA: TGTGCCAGCAGCGAAACTGGGCGAATAGCCAAAAACATTCAGTACTTC
CDR3 protein: CASSETGRIAKNIQYF